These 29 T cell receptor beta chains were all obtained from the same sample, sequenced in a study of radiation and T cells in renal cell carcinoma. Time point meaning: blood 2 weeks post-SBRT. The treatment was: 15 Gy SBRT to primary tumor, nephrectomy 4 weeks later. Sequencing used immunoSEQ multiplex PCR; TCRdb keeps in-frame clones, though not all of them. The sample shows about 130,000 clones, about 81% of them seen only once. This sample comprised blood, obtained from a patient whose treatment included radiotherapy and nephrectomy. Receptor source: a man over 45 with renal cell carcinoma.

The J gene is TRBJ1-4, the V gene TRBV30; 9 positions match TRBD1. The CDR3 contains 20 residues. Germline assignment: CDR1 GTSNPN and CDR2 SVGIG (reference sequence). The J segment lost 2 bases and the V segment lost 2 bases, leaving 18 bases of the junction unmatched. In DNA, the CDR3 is TGTGCCTGGAGTCCCGCCCTCGGGGACAGGGCAGGCGGGACTAATGAAAAACTGTTTTTT. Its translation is CAWSPALGDRAGGTNEKLFF. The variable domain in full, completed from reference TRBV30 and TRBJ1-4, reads SQTIHQWPATLVQPVGSPLSLECTVEGTSNPNLYWYRQAAGRGLQLLFYSVGIGQISSEVPQNLSASRPQDRQFILSSKKLLLSDSGFYLCAWSPALGDRAGGTNEKLFFGSGTQLSVL.

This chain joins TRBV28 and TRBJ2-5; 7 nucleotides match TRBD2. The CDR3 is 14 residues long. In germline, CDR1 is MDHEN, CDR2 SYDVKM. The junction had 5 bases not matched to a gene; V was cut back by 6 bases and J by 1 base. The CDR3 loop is CASSRTSLQETQYF. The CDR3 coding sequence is TGTGCCAGCAGCCGGACTAGTCTCCAAGAGACCCAGTACTTC.

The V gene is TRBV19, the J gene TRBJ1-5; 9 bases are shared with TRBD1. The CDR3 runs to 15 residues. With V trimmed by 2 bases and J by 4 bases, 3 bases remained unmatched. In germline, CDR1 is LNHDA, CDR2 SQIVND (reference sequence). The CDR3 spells CASSILQGANQPQHF. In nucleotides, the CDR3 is TGTGCCAGTAGTATATTACAGGGGGCAAATCAGCCCCAGCATTTT.

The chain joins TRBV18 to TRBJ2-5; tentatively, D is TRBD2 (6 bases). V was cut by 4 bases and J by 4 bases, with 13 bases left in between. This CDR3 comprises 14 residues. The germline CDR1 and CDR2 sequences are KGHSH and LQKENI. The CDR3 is CASSREDGGETQYF. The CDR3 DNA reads TGTGCCAGCTCACGCGAGGACGGGGGAGAGACCCAGTACTTC. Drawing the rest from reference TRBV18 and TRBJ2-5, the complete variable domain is NAGVMQNPRHLVRRRGQEARLRCSPMKGHSHVYWYRQLPEEGLKFMVYLQKENIIDESGMPKERFSAEFPKEGPSILRIQQVVRGDSAAYFCASSREDGGETQYFGPGTRLLVL.

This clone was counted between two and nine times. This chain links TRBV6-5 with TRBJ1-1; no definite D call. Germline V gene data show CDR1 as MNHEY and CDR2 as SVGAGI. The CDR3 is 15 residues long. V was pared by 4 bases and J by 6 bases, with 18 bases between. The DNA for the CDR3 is TGTGCCAGCAGTTCGGGTCCCCGGGCGATGGCTGAAGCTTTCTTT. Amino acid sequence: CASSSGPRAMAEAFF.

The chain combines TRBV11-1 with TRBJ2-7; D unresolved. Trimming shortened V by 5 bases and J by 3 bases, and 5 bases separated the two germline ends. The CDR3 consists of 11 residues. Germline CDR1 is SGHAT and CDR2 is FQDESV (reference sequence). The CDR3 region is CASSTNYEQYF. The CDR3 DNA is TGTGCCAGCAGCACCAACTACGAGCAGTACTTC.

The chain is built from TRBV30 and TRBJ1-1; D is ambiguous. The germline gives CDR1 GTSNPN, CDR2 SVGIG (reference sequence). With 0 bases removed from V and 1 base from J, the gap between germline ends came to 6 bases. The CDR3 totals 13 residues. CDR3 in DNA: TGTGCCTGGAGTGTAGGTGCGAACACTGAAGCTTTCTTT. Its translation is CAWSVGANTEAFF.

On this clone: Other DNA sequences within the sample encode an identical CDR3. The CDR3 sequence is CASNRELNEKLFF. CDR3 nucleotides: TGTGCCAGCAACAGGGAACTCAATGAAAAACTGTTTTTT. J is TRBJ1-4 and V is TRBV25-1, with D maybe TRBD1 (6 bases). CDR3 size: 13 residues. Germline V gene sequence: CDR1 MGHDK, CDR2 SYGVNS. V was pared by 7 bases and J by 5 bases, with 11 bases between.

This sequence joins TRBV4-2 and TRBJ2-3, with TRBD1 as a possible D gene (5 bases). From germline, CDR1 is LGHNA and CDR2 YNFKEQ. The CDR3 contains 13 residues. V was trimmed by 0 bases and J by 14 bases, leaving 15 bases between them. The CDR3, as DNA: TGTGCCAGCAGCCAAGAGAGCCAGGGAAAAGGGTATTTT. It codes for CASSQESQGKGYF.

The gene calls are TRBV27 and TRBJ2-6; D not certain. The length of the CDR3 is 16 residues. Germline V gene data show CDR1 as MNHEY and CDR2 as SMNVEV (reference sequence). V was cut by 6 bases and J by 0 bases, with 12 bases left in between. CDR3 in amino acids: CASRGSTHSGANVLTF. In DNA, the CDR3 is TGTGCCAGCAGGGGATCTACACACTCTGGGGCCAACGTCCTGACTTTC. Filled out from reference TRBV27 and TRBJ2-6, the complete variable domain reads EAQVTQNPRYLITVTGKKLTVTCSQNMNHEYMSWYRQDPGLGLRQIYYSMNVEVTDKGDVPEGYKVSRKEKRNFPLILESPSPNQTSLYFCASRGSTHSGANVLTFGAGSRLTVL.

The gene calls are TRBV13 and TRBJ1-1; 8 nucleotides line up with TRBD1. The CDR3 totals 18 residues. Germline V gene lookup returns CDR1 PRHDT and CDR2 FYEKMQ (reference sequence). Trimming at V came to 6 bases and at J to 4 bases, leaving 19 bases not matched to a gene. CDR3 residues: CASRRLGAGGGWSTEAFF. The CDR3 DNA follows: TGTGCCAGCAGGAGGCTGGGGGCAGGGGGCGGTTGGAGCACTGAAGCTTTCTTT.

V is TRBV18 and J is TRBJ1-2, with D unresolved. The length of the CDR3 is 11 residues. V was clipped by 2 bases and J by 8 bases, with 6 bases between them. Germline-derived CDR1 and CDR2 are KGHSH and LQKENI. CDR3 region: CASSPEIGYTF. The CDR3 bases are TGTGCCAGCTCACCAGAGATCGGCTACACCTTC.

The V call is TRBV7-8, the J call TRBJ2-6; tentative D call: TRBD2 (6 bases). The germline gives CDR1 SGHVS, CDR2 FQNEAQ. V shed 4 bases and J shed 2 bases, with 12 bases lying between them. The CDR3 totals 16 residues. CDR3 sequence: CASSSTAGTGANVLTF. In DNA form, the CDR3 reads TGTGCCAGCAGCTCCACTGCGGGGACTGGGGCCAACGTCCTGACTTTC.

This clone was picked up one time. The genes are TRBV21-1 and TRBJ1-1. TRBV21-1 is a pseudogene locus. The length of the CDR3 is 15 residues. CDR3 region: CASSHNRTKNTEAFF. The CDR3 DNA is TGTGCCAGCAGCCACAACAGGACTAAGAACACTGAAGCTTTCTTT.

CDR3 loop: CASSPGRTYEQYF. The CDR3 DNA follows: TGTGCCAGCAGTCCGGGGAGGACCTACGAGCAGTACTTC. J is TRBJ2-7 and V is TRBV27; D is perhaps TRBD2 (6 bases). Deletions cut 5 bases from V and 2 bases from J, with 10 bases between. There are 13 residues in the CDR3. Per the germline V gene, CDR1 is MNHEY and CDR2 is SMNVEV (reference sequence).

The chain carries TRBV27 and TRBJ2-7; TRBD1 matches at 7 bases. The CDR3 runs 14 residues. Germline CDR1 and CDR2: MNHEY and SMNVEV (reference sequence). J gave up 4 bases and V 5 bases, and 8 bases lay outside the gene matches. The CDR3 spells CASSPNRGGYEQYF. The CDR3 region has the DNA TGTGCCAGCAGTCCCAACAGGGGTGGGTACGAGCAGTACTTC.

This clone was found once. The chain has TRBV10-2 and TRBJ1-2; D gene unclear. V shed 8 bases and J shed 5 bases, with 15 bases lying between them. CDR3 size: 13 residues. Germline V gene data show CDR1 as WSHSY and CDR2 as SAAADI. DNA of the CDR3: TGCGCCAGCCAACAGTCACTGATGTATGGCTACACCTTC. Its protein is CASQQSLMYGYTF.

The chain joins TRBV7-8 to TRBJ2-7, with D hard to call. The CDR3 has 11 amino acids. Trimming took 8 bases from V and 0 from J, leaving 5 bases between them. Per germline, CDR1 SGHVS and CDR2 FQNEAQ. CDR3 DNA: TGTGCCAGCCAAACCTCCTACGAGCAGTACTTC. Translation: CASQTSYEQYF.

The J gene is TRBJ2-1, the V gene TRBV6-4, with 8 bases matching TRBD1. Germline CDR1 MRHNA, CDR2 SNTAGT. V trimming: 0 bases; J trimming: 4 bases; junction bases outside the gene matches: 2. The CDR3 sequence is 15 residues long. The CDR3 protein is CASSDSRGPYNEQFF. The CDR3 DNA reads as TGTGCCAGCAGTGACTCCAGGGGGCCGTACAATGAGCAGTTCTTC.

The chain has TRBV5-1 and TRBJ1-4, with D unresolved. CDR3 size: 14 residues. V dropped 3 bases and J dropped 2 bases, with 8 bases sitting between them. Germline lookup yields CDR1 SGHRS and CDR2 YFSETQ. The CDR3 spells CASSSMGTNEKLFF. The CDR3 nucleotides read TGCGCCAGCAGCTCGATGGGGACTAATGAAAAACTGTTTTTT.

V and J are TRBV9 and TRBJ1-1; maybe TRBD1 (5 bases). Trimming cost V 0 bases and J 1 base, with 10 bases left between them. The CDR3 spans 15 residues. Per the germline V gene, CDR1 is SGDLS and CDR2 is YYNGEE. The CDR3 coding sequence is TGTGCCAGCAGCGTAGTCGTAGGGGCGAACACTGAAGCTTTCTTT. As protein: CASSVVVGANTEAFF.

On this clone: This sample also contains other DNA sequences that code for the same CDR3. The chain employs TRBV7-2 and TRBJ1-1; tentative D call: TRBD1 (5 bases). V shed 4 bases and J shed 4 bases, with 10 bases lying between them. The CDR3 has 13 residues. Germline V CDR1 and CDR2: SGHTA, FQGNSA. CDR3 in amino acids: CASSSQEGTEAFF. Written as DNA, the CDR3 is TGTGCCAGCAGCTCACAGGAGGGCACTGAAGCTTTCTTT.

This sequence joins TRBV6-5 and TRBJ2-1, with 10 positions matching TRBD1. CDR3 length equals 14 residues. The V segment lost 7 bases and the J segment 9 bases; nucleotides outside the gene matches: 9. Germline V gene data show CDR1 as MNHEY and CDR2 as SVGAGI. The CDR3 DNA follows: TGTGCCAGCATACCGGGACAGGGGACAGGTGAGCAGTTCTTC. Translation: CASIPGQGTGEQFF.

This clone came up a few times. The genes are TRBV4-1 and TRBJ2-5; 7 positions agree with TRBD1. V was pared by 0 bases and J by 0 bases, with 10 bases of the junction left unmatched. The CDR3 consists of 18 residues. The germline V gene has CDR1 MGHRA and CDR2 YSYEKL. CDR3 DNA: TGCGCCAGCAGCCAAGAAGGGGGTGACAGGGAGTACCAAGAGACCCAGTACTTC. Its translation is CASSQEGGDREYQETQYF.

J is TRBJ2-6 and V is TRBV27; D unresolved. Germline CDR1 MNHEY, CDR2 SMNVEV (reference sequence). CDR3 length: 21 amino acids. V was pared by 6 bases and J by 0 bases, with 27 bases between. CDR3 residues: CASRPRTLNFGAGSGANVLTF. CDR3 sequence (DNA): TGTGCCAGCAGGCCCCGGACGCTGAACTTTGGAGCTGGCTCTGGGGCCAACGTCCTGACTTTC.

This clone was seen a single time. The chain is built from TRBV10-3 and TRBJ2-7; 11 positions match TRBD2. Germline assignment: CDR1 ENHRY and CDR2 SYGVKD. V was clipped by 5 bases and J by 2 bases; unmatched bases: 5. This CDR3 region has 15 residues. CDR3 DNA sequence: TGTGCCATCAGTTTCACTAGCGGGAGCGCCTACGAGCAGTACTTC. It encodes CAISFTSGSAYEQYF.

The CDR3 loop is CASSLGVYPPPLHF. The DNA of the CDR3 is TGTGCCAGCAGCCTGGGGGTATACCCTCCACCCCTCCACTTT. The V call is TRBV7-9, the J call TRBJ1-6, with TRBD1 as a possible D gene (5 bases). V lost 5 bases and J 11 bases, leaving 16 bases between the germline ends. The CDR3 extends over 14 amino acids. Germline values: CDR1 SEHNR, CDR2 FQNEAQ (reference sequence).

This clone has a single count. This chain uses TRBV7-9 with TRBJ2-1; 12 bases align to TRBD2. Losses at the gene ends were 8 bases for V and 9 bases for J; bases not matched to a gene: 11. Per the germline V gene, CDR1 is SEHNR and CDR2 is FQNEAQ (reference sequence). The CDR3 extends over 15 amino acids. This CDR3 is CASLRTSGDISEQFF. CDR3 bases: TGTGCCAGCTTACGGACTAGCGGGGACATTAGTGAGCAGTTCTTC.

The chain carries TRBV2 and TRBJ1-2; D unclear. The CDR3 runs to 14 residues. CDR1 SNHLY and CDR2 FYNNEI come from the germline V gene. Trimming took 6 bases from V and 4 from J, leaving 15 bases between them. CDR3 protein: CASRKDQAFYGYTF. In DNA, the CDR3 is TGTGCCAGCAGAAAGGATCAGGCCTTCTATGGCTACACCTTC.